Below, one T cell receptor (beta chain) is given with its context. Its target is unknown. This entry belongs to a study of beta chain features in type 1 diabetes. Whole-study context: Cell yields, gender and age were comparable in patients and healthy donors.

The germline gives CDR1 SGHNT, CDR2 YYREEE (reference sequence). V was cut by 0 bases and J by 6 bases, with 19 bases left in between. The CDR3 has 16 amino acids. CD4+ naive, central memory, regulatory and stem cell-like memory subsets were isolated by sorting on CD45RO/CCR7/CD25/CD127/CD95/CD27. Whole-study findings and limits: Relative to healthy donors, patients appeared to have naive, central memory and Treg TCRB repertoires that were more similar. A possible short-template PCR bias applies equally to patients and controls.

Expressed TCRB transcripts were sequenced because the entire RNA isolate underwent reverse transcription. Clones were read by immunoSEQ multiplex PCR, and TCRdb kept only the in-frame ones, dropping some. The top ten hold approximately 0.44% of the sample, which has 300,000 to 400,000 clones, 7.5% to 9% seen once. The receptor comes from a woman younger than 35 in good health. The chain joins TRBV5-4 to TRBJ2-7, with D perhaps matching TRBD2 (5 bases). Source material: central memory CD4+ T cells from blood. The CDR3 DNA follows: TGTGCCAGCAGCTTGGGTTCGGCGGGCCCGACGGGCGAGCAGTACTTC. Its protein product is CASSLGSAGPTGEQYF.